These 20 T cell receptor beta chains share one sample of origin, sequenced in a study of T cell changes during pregnancy in multiple sclerosis. TCRdb's copy holds only in-frame clones and misses some; the assay was immunoSEQ multiplex PCR. Here the sample spans roughly 40,000 clones, 75% to 95% being singletons. The starting material was CD4+ T cells from peripheral blood mononuclear cells, obtained in the second trimester of pregnancy. These TCRs come from a female donor in good health, enrolled as a control in a pregnancy study.

This clone was counted a single time. The genes are TRBV7-2 and TRBJ2-1, with 7 nucleotides matching TRBD1. The CDR3 covers 14 residues. From germline, CDR1 is SGHTA and CDR2 FQGNSA. V lost 1 base, J lost 7 bases, and 4 bases stayed unmatched. Written as DNA, the CDR3 is TGTGCCAGCAGCTTAGTGACAGGGCAAAATGAGCAGTTCTTC. It specifies CASSLVTGQNEQFF.

V is TRBV4-1 and J is TRBJ2-7; 13 nucleotides match TRBD2. This CDR3 is built from 18 residues. CDR1 and CDR2 from the germline V gene are MGHRA and YSYEKL. The V segment lost 5 bases and the J segment 0 bases; nucleotides outside the gene matches: 10. In nucleotides, the CDR3 is TGCGCCAGCAGCAGGTTGACTAGCGGGGGGCCTAGCTCCTACGAGCAGTACTTC. As protein: CASSRLTSGGPSSYEQYF.

The CDR3 loop reads CASSPDRRSYEQYF. The DNA for the CDR3 is TGTGCCAGCAGCCCGGACAGGAGGTCCTACGAGCAGTACTTC. V usage is TRBV6-1 and J usage is TRBJ2-7; TRBD1 matches 7 bases. This CDR3 spans 14 amino acids. The junction had 6 bases not matched to a gene; V was cut back by 6 bases and J by 1 base. Looked up from germline, CDR1 is MNHNS and CDR2 is SASEGT.

The DNA for the CDR3 is TGTGCCATCGGCAGCGGGGGGGGCGGGATGGTTTACAATGAGCAGTTCTTC. Amino acid sequence: CAIGSGGGGMVYNEQFF. The chain couples TRBV10-3 to TRBJ2-1, with 10 bases lining up with TRBD2. Per the germline V gene, CDR1 is ENHRY and CDR2 is SYGVKD. Trimming took 8 bases from V and 4 from J; bases not matched to a gene: 14. The CDR3 has 17 residues.

The V gene is TRBV7-2, the J gene TRBJ2-1; 9 bases are shared with TRBD2. CDR1 SGHTA and CDR2 FQGNSA come from the germline V gene. J gave up 3 bases and V 1 base, and 4 bases lay outside the gene matches. The CDR3 sequence is 16 residues long. The CDR3, as DNA: TGTGCCAGCAGCTTAGGAGCGGGAGGACACTACAATGAGCAGTTCTTC. It specifies CASSLGAGGHYNEQFF.

CDR3 bases: TGTGCCACCAGCAGAGAGTTGTCGAGTGGCTACACCTTC. Protein: CATSRELSSGYTF. The chain carries TRBV15 and TRBJ1-2; no clear D. Trimming took off 0 bases at V and 7 bases at J, with 9 bases between the two ends. The CDR3 loop spans 13 amino acids. CDR1 is LNHNV, CDR2 YYDKDF, per germline (reference sequence).

The V gene is TRBV11-2, the J gene TRBJ1-1; 9 positions agree with TRBD1. Germline CDR1 reads SGHAT; CDR2 reads FQNNGV. This CDR3 contains 14 residues. The V and J ends lost 5 bases and 3 bases, in that order; junction bases with no gene match: 4. CDR3 in amino acids: CASSEQGAHTEAFF. The CDR3 coding sequence is TGTGCCAGCAGCGAACAGGGGGCTCACACTGAAGCTTTCTTT.

The chain combines TRBV28 with TRBJ2-7, with D perhaps TRBD1 (5 bases). V lost 6 bases and J lost 0, with 12 bases in between. Germline assignment: CDR1 MDHEN and CDR2 SYDVKM. The CDR3 loop spans 14 amino acids. CDR3 sequence reads: CASRSQGSSYEQYF. The DNA for the CDR3 is TGTGCCAGCAGGTCCCAGGGCTCCTCCTACGAGCAGTACTTC.

The table lists this clone with a count of one. The chain uses TRBV5-1 and TRBJ2-5, with TRBD2 matching 9 bases. V gave up 1 base and J gave up 5 bases; unmatched junction bases: 21. This CDR3 is 20 amino acids long. CDR1 is SGHRS, CDR2 YFSETQ, per germline. CDR3 nucleotide sequence: TGCGCCAGCAGCTTGCCCGACCCCTCTCGCGGGAGGGCCCCTGAGGAGACCCAGTACTTC. It specifies CASSLPDPSRGRAPEETQYF.

The chain employs TRBV11-1 and TRBJ2-1; D not certain. CDR1 is SGHAT and CDR2 is FQDESV in the germline V gene (reference sequence). V lost 2 bases and J 0 bases, leaving 14 bases between the germline ends. The CDR3 runs 17 residues. CDR3 loop: CASSLFGSPSSYNEQFF. As DNA, the CDR3 is TGTGCCAGCAGCTTATTCGGGTCGCCTAGCTCCTACAATGAGCAGTTCTTC. Combining the CDR3 with reference TRBV11-1 and TRBJ2-1 gives the whole variable domain EAEVAQSPRYKITEKSQAVAFWCDPISGHATLYWYRQILGQGPELLVQFQDESVVDDSQLPKDRFSAERLKGVDSTLKIQPAELGDSAMYLCASSLFGSPSSYNEQFFGPGTRLTVL.

V usage is TRBV18 and J usage is TRBJ1-2; D gene unclear. The CDR3 is 12 residues long. Germline values: CDR1 KGHSH, CDR2 LQKENI. V shed 6 bases and J shed 2 bases, with 7 bases lying between them. The DNA for the CDR3 is TGTGCCAGCTCCCAGATGAACTATGGCTACACCTTC. Amino acids: CASSQMNYGYTF.

The gene calls are TRBV5-1 and TRBJ2-5; tentative D call: TRBD1 (6 bases). Looked up from germline, CDR1 is SGHRS and CDR2 is YFSETQ. The length of the CDR3 is 14 residues. Trimming took 2 bases from V and 5 from J, leaving 13 bases between them. Here the CDR3 reads CASSFSGEWETQYF. The CDR3, as DNA: TGCGCCAGCAGCTTCTCAGGGGAGTGGGAGACCCAGTACTTC.

The V gene is TRBV6-5, the J gene TRBJ1-5; tentatively, D is TRBD1 (6 bases). CDR1 is MNHEY, CDR2 SVGAGI, per germline. Trimming took off 6 bases at V and 7 bases at J, with 13 bases between the two ends. The CDR3 has 13 amino acids. DNA for the CDR3: TGTGCCAGCAGCAGACAGGCCCACCAGCCCCAGCATTTT. It codes for CASSRQAHQPQHF.

This clone is a singleton in its sample. This chain joins TRBV29-1 and TRBJ2-1, with D perhaps matching TRBD1 (6 bases). With 6 bases removed from V and 2 bases from J, the gap between germline ends came to 8 bases. CDR3 size: 12 residues. In germline, CDR1 is SQVTM, CDR2 ANQGSEA. CDR3 DNA: TGCAGCGTCACAGGGACCTACAATGAGCAGTTCTTC. Its protein is CSVTGTYNEQFF.

The chain is built from TRBV7-8 and TRBJ2-7; 7 bases match TRBD1. The CDR3 runs to 15 residues. Losses at the gene ends were 1 base for V and 2 bases for J; bases not matched to a gene: 5. Germline values: CDR1 SGHVS, CDR2 FQNEAQ. The CDR3 region is CASSLGDSGTYEQYF. As DNA, the CDR3 is TGTGCCAGCAGCTTAGGGGACAGCGGAACCTACGAGCAGTACTTC.

V is TRBV10-3 and J is TRBJ2-7; 8 positions match TRBD1. The CDR3 totals 14 residues. Losses at the gene ends were 10 bases for V and 4 bases for J; bases not matched to a gene: 12. The germline gives CDR1 ENHRY, CDR2 SYGVKD. The DNA of the CDR3 is TGTGCCAGCTCCTCCAGGGGGCTAGTATACGAGCAGTACTTC. It is translated as CASSSRGLVYEQYF.

The rearrangement links TRBV18 to TRBJ2-5; the match to TRBD1 covers 7 bases. Trimming took 4 bases from V and 2 from J; bases not matched to a gene: 4. Per germline, CDR1 KGHSH and CDR2 LQKENI. This CDR3 contains 14 residues. CDR3 DNA sequence: TGTGCCAGCTCACTAACCAGGGGGCAAGAGACCCAGTACTTC. As protein: CASSLTRGQETQYF. Supplemented by reference TRBV18 and TRBJ2-5, the full variable domain reads NAGVMQNPRHLVRRRGQEARLRCSPMKGHSHVYWYRQLPEEGLKFMVYLQKENIIDESGMPKERFSAEFPKEGPSILRIQQVVRGDSAAYFCASSLTRGQETQYFGPGTRLLVL.

The chain joins TRBV11-2 to TRBJ2-5; D may be TRBD2 (6 bases). Per the germline V gene, CDR1 is SGHAT and CDR2 is FQNNGV. This CDR3 is 14 amino acids long. Trimming stripped 6 bases from V and 5 bases from J, with 16 bases between. The CDR3 DNA sequence: TGTGCCAGCAGGCACGCAGGAGGAGGGGAGACCCAGTACTTC. It is translated as CASRHAGGGETQYF.

The V gene is TRBV7-8, the J gene TRBJ2-7, with 7 bases fitting TRBD2. V dropped 5 bases and J dropped 1; count of bases not matched to a gene: 11. This CDR3 has 16 residues. Per germline, CDR1 SGHVS and CDR2 FQNEAQ. The CDR3 DNA is TGTGCCAGCAGCCAGAGGGGAGGGTCCCAGTCCTACGAGCAGTACTTC. Translated: CASSQRGGSQSYEQYF. The full variable domain, completed using reference TRBV7-8 and TRBJ2-7, is GAGVSQSPRYKVAKRGQDVALRCDPISGHVSLFWYQQALGQGPEFLTYFQNEAQLDKSGLPSDRFFAERPEGSVSTLKIQRTQQEDSAVYLCASSQRGGSQSYEQYFGPGTRLTVT.

The chain has TRBV19 and TRBJ1-6, with a tentative D call TRBD1 (6 bases). The V gene lost 0 bases and the J gene lost 3 bases, with 9 bases spanning the gap. Germline V gene lookup returns CDR1 LNHDA and CDR2 SQIVND (reference sequence). The length of the CDR3 is 16 residues. CDR3 bases: TGTGCCAGTAGTATAGAGGCAGGGGACTATAATTCACCCCTCCACTTT. It translates to CASSIEAGDYNSPLHF. Together with reference TRBV19 and TRBJ1-6, the CDR3 gives the full variable domain: DGGITQSPKYLFRKEGQNVTLSCEQNLNHDAMYWYRQDPGQGLRLIYYSQIVNDFQKGDIAEGYSVSREKKESFPLTVTSAQKNPTAFYLCASSIEAGDYNSPLHFGNGTRLTVT.